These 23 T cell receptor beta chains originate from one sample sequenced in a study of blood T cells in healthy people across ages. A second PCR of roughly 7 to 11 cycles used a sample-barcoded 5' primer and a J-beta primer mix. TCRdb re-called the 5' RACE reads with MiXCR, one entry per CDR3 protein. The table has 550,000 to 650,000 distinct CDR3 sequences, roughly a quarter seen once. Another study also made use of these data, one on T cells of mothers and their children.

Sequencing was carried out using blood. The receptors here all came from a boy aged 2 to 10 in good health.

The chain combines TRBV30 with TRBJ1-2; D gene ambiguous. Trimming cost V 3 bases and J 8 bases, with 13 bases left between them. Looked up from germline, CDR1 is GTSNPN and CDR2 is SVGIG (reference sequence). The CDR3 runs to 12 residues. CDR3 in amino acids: CAWSEDFSGYTF. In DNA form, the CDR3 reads TGTGCCTGGAGCGAGGATTTCTCGGGCTACACCTTC.

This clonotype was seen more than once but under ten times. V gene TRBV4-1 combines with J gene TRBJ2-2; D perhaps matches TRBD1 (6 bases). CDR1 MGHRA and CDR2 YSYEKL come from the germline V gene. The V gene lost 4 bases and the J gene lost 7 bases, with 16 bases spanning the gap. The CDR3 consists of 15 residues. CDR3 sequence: CASSPLKYRVGELFF. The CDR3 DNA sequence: TGCGCCAGCAGCCCTCTTAAATACAGGGTCGGGGAGCTGTTTTTT.

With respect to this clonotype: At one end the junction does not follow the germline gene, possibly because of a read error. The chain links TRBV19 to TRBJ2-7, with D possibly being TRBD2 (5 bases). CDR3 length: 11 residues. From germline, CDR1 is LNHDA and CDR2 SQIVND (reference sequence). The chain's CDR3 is CASSTGYEQYF. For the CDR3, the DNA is TGTGCCAGCAGTACGGGGTACGAGCAGTACTTC. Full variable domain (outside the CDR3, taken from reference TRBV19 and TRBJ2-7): DGGITQSPKYLFRKEGQNVTLSCEQNLNHDAMYWYRQDPGQGLRLIYYSQIVNDFQKGDIAEGYSVSREKKESFPLTVTSAQKNPTAFYLCASSTGYEQYFGPGTRLTVT.

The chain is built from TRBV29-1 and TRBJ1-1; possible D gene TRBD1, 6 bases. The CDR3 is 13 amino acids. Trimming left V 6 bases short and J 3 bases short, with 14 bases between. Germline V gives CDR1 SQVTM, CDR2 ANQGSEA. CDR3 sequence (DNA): TGCAGCGTCCCCGGGACAATGGACACTGAAGCTTTCTTT. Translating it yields CSVPGTMDTEAFF.

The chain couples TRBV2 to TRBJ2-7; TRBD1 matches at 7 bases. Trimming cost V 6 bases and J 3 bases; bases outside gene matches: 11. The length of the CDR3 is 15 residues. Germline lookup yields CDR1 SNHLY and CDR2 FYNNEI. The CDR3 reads CASRDLTGIFYEQYF. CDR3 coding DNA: TGTGCCAGCAGAGACTTGACAGGGATTTTCTACGAGCAGTACTTC.

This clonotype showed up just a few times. The CDR3 DNA reads TGCAGTGCATCGACCGGGGTCCAAGAGACCCAGTACTTC. Its protein product is CSASTGVQETQYF. The chain joins TRBV20-1 to TRBJ2-5; a possible D gene is TRBD2 (5 bases). Germline loops: CDR1 DFQATT, CDR2 SNEGSKA (reference sequence). The CDR3 runs to 13 residues. The germline V and J ends were trimmed by 6 bases and 1 base, with 12 bases remaining between them.

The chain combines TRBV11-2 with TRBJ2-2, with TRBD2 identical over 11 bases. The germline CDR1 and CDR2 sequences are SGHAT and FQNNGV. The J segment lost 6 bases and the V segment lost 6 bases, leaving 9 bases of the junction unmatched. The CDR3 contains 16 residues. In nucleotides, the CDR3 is TGTGCCAGCAGGGAAGTGGTAGCGGGAGGGCCCGGGGAGCTGTTTTTT. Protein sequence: CASREVVAGGPGELFF.

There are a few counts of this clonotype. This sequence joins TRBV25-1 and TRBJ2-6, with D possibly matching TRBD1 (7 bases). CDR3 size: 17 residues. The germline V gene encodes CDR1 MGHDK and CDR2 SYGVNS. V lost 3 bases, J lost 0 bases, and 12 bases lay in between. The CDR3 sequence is CASSETGRYSGANVLTF. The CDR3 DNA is TGTGCCAGCAGTGAGACAGGGAGGTACTCTGGGGCCAACGTCCTGACTTTC. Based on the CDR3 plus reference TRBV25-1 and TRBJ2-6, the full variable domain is EADIYQTPRYLVIGTGKKITLECSQTMGHDKMYWYQQDPGMELHLIHYSYGVNSTEKGDLSSESTVSRIRTEHFPLTLESARPSHTSQYLCASSETGRYSGANVLTFGAGSRLTVL.

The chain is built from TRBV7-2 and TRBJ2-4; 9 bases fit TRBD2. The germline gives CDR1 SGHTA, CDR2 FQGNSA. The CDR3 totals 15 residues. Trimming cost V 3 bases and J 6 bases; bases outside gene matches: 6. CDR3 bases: TGTGCCAGCAGCTTCGCGGGGGGGCCGGGAAACATTCAGTACTTC. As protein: CASSFAGGPGNIQYF.

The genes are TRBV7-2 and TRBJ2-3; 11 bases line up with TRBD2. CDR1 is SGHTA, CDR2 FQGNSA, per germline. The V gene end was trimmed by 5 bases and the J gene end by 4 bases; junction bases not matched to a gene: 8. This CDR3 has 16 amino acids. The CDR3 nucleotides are TGTGCCAGCAGCCCCGGTAGCGGGAGGGGAGCAGATACGCAGTATTTT. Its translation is CASSPGSGRGADTQYF.

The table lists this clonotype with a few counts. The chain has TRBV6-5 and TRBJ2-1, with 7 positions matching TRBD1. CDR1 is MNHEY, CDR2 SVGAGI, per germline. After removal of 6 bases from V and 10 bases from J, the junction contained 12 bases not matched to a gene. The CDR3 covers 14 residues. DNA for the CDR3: TGTGCCAGCAGGACGGCAGGGGGAATATACGAGCAGTTCTTC. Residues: CASRTAGGIYEQFF.

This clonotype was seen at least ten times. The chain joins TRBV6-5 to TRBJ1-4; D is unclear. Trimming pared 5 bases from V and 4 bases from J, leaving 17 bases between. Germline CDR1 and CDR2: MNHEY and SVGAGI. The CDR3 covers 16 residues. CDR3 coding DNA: TGTGCCAGCAGTCCCCAGATTGTTCCTAATAATGAAAAACTGTTTTTT. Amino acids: CASSPQIVPNNEKLFF.

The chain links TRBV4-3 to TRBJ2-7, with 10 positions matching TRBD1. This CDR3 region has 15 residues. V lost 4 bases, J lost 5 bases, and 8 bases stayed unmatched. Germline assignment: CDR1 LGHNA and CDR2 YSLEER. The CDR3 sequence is CASSRSGTGANEQYF. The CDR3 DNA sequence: TGCGCCAGCAGCCGATCCGGGACAGGGGCCAACGAGCAGTACTTC.

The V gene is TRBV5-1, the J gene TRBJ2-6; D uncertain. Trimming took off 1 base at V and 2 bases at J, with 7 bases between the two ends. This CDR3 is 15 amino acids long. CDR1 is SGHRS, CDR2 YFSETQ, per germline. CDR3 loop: CASSLMGTGANVLTF. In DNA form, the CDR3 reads TGCGCCAGCAGCTTGATGGGAACTGGGGCCAACGTCCTGACTTTC.

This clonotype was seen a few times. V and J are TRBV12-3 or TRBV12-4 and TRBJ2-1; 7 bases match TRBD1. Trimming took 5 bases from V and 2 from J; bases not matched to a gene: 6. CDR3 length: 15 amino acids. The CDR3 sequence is CASSADRAPYNEQFF. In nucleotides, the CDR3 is TGTGCCAGCAGTGCTGACAGGGCCCCCTACAATGAGCAGTTCTTC.

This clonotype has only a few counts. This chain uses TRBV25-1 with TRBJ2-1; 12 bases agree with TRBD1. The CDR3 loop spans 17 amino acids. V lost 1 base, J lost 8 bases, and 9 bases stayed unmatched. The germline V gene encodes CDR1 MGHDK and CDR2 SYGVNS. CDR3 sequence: CASSESPGDRGRDEQFF. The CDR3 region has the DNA TGTGCCAGCAGTGAATCACCGGGGGACAGGGGGCGCGATGAGCAGTTCTTC.

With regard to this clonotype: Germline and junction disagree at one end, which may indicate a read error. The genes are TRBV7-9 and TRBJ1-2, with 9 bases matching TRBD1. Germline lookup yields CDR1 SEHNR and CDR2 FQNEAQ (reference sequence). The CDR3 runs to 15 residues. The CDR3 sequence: CASSRGTGRNYGYTF. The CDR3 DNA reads TGTGCCAGCAGCCGAGGGACAGGGAGGAACTACGGCTACACCTTC. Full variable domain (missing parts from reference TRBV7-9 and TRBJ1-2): DTGVSQNPRHKITKRGQNVTFRCDPISEHNRLYWYRQTLGQGPEFLTYFQNEAQLEKSRLLSDRFSAERPKGSFSTLEIQRTEQGDSAMYLCASSRGTGRNYGYTFGSGTRLTVV.

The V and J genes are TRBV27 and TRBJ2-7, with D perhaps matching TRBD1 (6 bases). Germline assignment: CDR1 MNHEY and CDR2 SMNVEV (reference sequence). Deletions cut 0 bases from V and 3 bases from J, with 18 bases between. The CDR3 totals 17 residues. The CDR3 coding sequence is TGTGCCAGCAGTTTATCATTTGGGGTGGCACAGGGCTACGAGCAGTACTTC. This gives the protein CASSLSFGVAQGYEQYF.

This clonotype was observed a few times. CDR3 amino acids: CASSPIGTGSGEQFF. The CDR3, as DNA: TGTGCCAGCAGCCCCATAGGGACAGGGTCGGGTGAGCAGTTCTTC. The V gene is TRBV3-1, the J gene TRBJ2-5; 9 bases match TRBD1. With the DNA end fitting TRBJ2-1 better, the J assignment may be wrong. Germline V gene data show CDR1 as LGHDT and CDR2 as YNNKEL (reference sequence). CDR3 length equals 15 residues.

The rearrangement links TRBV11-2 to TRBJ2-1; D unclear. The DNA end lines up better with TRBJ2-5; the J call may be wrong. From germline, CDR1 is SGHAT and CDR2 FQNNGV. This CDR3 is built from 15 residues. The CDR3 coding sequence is TGTGCCAGCAGCATAGGGCGCCTAGTAGGAGAGACCCAGTACTTC. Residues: CASSIGRLVGETQYF.

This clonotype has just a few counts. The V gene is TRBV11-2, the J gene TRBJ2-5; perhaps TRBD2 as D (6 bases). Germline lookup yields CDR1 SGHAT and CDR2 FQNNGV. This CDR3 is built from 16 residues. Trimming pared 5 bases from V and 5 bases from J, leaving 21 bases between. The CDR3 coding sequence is TGTGCCAGCAGCCCCCCCCGGGACTTCTTAGAGGAGACCCAGTACTTC. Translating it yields CASSPPRDFLEETQYF.

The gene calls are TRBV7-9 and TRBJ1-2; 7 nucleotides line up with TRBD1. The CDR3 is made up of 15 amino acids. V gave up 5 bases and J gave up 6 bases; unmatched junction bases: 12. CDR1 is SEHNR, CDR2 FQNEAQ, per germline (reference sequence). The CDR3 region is CASSEHIQGPDGYTF. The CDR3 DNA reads TGTGCCAGCAGCGAACACATACAGGGGCCCGATGGCTACACCTTC.

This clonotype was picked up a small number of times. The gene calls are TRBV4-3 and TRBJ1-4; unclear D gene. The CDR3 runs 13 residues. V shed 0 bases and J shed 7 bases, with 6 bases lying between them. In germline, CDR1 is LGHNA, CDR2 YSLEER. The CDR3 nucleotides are TGCGCCAGCAGCCAAGATTATCGTGAAAAACTGTTTTTT. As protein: CASSQDYREKLFF.